These T cell receptor beta chains were read from a single sample in a study of T-cell memory formation after mild COVID-19. TCRdb fed the 5' RACE reads into MiXCR, producing one record per CDR3 protein. Here the sample spans under 300,000 distinct CDR3 sequences, roughly 17% being singletons. The sequenced sample was PBMCs or a T cell subset sorted from them (not recorded which). The receptor set was obtained from a man younger than 35 who had mild COVID-19 (a few samples of this study predate the infection). Cell type and time point are not known. CDR3s include the opening cysteine and the closing phenylalanine or tryptophan. The D gene is left open where the match is weak. Rows give clone size only sometimes, using once, few, many, or a class for an expanded clone.

V gene: TRBV18
clone size: NA
J gene: TRBJ1-6
D gene: NA
CDR3 DNA: TGTGCCAGCTCACCCAGGCTCAGGGAGAATTCACCCCTCCACTTT
CDR3 protein: CASSPRLRENSPLHF

V gene: TRBV28
clone size: NA
J gene: TRBJ2-6
D gene: NA
CDR3 DNA: TGTGCCAGCAGTGTTTTATCCGTAGGGGTCGGGGCCAACGTCCTGACTTTC
CDR3 protein: CASSVLSVGVGANVLTF

V gene: TRBV20-1
clone size: NA
J gene: TRBJ2-7
D gene: TRBD2
CDR3 DNA: TGCAGTGCTAGAGATAGGCGTAGCGGGGGCCTTAGCTCCTACGAGCAGTACTTC
CDR3 protein: CSARDRRSGGLSSYEQYF

V gene: TRBV6-2/TRBV6-3
clone size: many
J gene: TRBJ1-1
D gene: NA
CDR3 DNA: TGTGCCAGCAGCCCGCACAGGGTAATGAACACTGAAGCTTTCTTT
CDR3 protein: CASSPHRVMNTEAFF

V gene: TRBV7-2
clone size: few
J gene: TRBJ2-3
D gene: TRBD2
CDR3 DNA: TGTGCCAGCAGCCCCTGGGGGGGATCCACAGATACGCAGTATTTT
CDR3 protein: CASSPWGGSTDTQYF

V gene: TRBV5-1
clone size: NA
J gene: TRBJ1-3
D gene: NA
CDR3 DNA: TGCGCCAGCAGAAACGCAGCTACCTCTGGAAACACCATATATTTT
CDR3 protein: CASRNAATSGNTIYF

V gene: TRBV5-1
clone size: many
J gene: TRBJ1-2
D gene: NA
CDR3 DNA: TGCGCCAGCAGCTTGGAAGGGTTAAACTATGGCTACACCTTC
CDR3 protein: CASSLEGLNYGYTF

V gene: TRBV10-3
clone size: NA
J gene: TRBJ2-7
D gene: TRBD2
CDR3 DNA: TGTGCCATCAGAGGGACTAGCGGGGCCTACGAGCAGTACTTC
CDR3 protein: CAIRGTSGAYEQYF

V gene: TRBV6-5
clone size: NA
J gene: TRBJ2-3
D gene: NA
CDR3 DNA: TGTGCCAGCAGTTACCAGGGGCATACGCAGTATTTT
CDR3 protein: CASSYQGHTQYF

V gene: TRBV10-3
clone size: NA
J gene: TRBJ2-2
D gene: NA
CDR3 DNA: TGTGCCATCAGGGGCGGGAACACCGGGGAGCTGTTTTTT
CDR3 protein: CAIRGGNTGELFF

V gene: TRBV4-2
clone size: few
J gene: TRBJ2-1
D gene: NA
CDR3 DNA: TGTGCCAGCAGCCAAATTGGTGGCTACAATGAGCAGTTCTTC
CDR3 protein: CASSQIGGYNEQFF

V gene: TRBV4-3
clone size: many
J gene: TRBJ2-3
D gene: NA
CDR3 DNA: TGCGCCAGCAGCCAAGCCCCGGACTCCCAAAAGTATTTT
CDR3 protein: CASSQAPDSQKYF

V gene: TRBV6-6
clone size: few
J gene: TRBJ1-1
D gene: NA
CDR3 DNA: TGTGCCAGCAGTTACTCTATGGGCACTGAAGCTTTCTTT
CDR3 protein: CASSYSMGTEAFF

V gene: TRBV20-1
clone size: NA
J gene: TRBJ1-5
D gene: NA
CDR3 DNA: TGCAGTGCTAGAAGGCCGGGAGATAGCAATCAGCCCCAGCATTTT
CDR3 protein: CSARRPGDSNQPQHF

V gene: TRBV19
clone size: few
J gene: TRBJ2-2
D gene: NA
CDR3 DNA: TGTGCCAGTAACTTTATGGGTTCTAACACCGGGGAGCTGTTTTTT
CDR3 protein: CASNFMGSNTGELFF

V gene: TRBV7-2
clone size: NA
J gene: TRBJ1-1
D gene: NA
CDR3 DNA: TGTGCCAGCAGCATGAGGCGGAACACTGAAGCTTTCTTT
CDR3 protein: CASSMRRNTEAFF

V gene: TRBV6-6
clone size: NA
J gene: TRBJ1-1
D gene: TRBD1
CDR3 DNA: TGTGCCAGCATCCGAGATGAGGGGGCTGGGGCTTTCTTT
CDR3 protein: CASIRDEGAGAFF

V gene: TRBV20-1
clone size: NA
J gene: TRBJ2-1
D gene: NA
CDR3 DNA: TGCAGTGCTAGAGCGTCACTATACAATGAGCAGTTCTTC
CDR3 protein: CSARASLYNEQFF

V gene: TRBV4-1
clone size: NA
J gene: TRBJ1-2
D gene: TRBD1
CDR3 DNA: TGCGCCAGCAGCCACACGACAGGGGAGAACTATGGCTACACCTTC
CDR3 protein: CASSHTTGENYGYTF

V gene: TRBV24-1
clone size: few
J gene: TRBJ2-5
D gene: TRBD1
CDR3 DNA: TGTGCCACCTCCCACGAGGGAAGGGGGCTACAAGAGACCCAGTACTTC
CDR3 protein: CATSHEGRGLQETQYF

V gene: TRBV7-2
clone size: NA
J gene: TRBJ2-3
D gene: NA
CDR3 DNA: TGTGCCAGCAGTCAGGGGGCTAGCGGCCATGCACGGGATACGCAGTATTTT
CDR3 protein: CASSQGASGHARDTQYF

V gene: TRBV7-2
clone size: NA
J gene: TRBJ2-3
D gene: NA
CDR3 DNA: TGTGCCAGCAGCTTGGGCAGGGACATCAGCACAGATACGCAGTATTTT
CDR3 protein: CASSLGRDISTDTQYF

V gene: TRBV5-1
clone size: NA
J gene: TRBJ2-7
D gene: NA
CDR3 DNA: TGCGCCAGCAGCTTGGGAGGGTTCACCTACGAGCAGTACTTC
CDR3 protein: CASSLGGFTYEQYF

V gene: TRBV24-1
clone size: few
J gene: TRBJ1-6
D gene: NA
CDR3 DNA: TGTGCCACCAGGTTACAGCTTTATAATTCACCCCTCCACTTT
CDR3 protein: CATRLQLYNSPLHF

V gene: TRBV29-1
clone size: NA
J gene: TRBJ2-1
D gene: NA
CDR3 DNA: TGCAGCGTTGAAGCAGATTTGACCCCCAATGAGCAGTTCTTC
CDR3 protein: CSVEADLTPNEQFF